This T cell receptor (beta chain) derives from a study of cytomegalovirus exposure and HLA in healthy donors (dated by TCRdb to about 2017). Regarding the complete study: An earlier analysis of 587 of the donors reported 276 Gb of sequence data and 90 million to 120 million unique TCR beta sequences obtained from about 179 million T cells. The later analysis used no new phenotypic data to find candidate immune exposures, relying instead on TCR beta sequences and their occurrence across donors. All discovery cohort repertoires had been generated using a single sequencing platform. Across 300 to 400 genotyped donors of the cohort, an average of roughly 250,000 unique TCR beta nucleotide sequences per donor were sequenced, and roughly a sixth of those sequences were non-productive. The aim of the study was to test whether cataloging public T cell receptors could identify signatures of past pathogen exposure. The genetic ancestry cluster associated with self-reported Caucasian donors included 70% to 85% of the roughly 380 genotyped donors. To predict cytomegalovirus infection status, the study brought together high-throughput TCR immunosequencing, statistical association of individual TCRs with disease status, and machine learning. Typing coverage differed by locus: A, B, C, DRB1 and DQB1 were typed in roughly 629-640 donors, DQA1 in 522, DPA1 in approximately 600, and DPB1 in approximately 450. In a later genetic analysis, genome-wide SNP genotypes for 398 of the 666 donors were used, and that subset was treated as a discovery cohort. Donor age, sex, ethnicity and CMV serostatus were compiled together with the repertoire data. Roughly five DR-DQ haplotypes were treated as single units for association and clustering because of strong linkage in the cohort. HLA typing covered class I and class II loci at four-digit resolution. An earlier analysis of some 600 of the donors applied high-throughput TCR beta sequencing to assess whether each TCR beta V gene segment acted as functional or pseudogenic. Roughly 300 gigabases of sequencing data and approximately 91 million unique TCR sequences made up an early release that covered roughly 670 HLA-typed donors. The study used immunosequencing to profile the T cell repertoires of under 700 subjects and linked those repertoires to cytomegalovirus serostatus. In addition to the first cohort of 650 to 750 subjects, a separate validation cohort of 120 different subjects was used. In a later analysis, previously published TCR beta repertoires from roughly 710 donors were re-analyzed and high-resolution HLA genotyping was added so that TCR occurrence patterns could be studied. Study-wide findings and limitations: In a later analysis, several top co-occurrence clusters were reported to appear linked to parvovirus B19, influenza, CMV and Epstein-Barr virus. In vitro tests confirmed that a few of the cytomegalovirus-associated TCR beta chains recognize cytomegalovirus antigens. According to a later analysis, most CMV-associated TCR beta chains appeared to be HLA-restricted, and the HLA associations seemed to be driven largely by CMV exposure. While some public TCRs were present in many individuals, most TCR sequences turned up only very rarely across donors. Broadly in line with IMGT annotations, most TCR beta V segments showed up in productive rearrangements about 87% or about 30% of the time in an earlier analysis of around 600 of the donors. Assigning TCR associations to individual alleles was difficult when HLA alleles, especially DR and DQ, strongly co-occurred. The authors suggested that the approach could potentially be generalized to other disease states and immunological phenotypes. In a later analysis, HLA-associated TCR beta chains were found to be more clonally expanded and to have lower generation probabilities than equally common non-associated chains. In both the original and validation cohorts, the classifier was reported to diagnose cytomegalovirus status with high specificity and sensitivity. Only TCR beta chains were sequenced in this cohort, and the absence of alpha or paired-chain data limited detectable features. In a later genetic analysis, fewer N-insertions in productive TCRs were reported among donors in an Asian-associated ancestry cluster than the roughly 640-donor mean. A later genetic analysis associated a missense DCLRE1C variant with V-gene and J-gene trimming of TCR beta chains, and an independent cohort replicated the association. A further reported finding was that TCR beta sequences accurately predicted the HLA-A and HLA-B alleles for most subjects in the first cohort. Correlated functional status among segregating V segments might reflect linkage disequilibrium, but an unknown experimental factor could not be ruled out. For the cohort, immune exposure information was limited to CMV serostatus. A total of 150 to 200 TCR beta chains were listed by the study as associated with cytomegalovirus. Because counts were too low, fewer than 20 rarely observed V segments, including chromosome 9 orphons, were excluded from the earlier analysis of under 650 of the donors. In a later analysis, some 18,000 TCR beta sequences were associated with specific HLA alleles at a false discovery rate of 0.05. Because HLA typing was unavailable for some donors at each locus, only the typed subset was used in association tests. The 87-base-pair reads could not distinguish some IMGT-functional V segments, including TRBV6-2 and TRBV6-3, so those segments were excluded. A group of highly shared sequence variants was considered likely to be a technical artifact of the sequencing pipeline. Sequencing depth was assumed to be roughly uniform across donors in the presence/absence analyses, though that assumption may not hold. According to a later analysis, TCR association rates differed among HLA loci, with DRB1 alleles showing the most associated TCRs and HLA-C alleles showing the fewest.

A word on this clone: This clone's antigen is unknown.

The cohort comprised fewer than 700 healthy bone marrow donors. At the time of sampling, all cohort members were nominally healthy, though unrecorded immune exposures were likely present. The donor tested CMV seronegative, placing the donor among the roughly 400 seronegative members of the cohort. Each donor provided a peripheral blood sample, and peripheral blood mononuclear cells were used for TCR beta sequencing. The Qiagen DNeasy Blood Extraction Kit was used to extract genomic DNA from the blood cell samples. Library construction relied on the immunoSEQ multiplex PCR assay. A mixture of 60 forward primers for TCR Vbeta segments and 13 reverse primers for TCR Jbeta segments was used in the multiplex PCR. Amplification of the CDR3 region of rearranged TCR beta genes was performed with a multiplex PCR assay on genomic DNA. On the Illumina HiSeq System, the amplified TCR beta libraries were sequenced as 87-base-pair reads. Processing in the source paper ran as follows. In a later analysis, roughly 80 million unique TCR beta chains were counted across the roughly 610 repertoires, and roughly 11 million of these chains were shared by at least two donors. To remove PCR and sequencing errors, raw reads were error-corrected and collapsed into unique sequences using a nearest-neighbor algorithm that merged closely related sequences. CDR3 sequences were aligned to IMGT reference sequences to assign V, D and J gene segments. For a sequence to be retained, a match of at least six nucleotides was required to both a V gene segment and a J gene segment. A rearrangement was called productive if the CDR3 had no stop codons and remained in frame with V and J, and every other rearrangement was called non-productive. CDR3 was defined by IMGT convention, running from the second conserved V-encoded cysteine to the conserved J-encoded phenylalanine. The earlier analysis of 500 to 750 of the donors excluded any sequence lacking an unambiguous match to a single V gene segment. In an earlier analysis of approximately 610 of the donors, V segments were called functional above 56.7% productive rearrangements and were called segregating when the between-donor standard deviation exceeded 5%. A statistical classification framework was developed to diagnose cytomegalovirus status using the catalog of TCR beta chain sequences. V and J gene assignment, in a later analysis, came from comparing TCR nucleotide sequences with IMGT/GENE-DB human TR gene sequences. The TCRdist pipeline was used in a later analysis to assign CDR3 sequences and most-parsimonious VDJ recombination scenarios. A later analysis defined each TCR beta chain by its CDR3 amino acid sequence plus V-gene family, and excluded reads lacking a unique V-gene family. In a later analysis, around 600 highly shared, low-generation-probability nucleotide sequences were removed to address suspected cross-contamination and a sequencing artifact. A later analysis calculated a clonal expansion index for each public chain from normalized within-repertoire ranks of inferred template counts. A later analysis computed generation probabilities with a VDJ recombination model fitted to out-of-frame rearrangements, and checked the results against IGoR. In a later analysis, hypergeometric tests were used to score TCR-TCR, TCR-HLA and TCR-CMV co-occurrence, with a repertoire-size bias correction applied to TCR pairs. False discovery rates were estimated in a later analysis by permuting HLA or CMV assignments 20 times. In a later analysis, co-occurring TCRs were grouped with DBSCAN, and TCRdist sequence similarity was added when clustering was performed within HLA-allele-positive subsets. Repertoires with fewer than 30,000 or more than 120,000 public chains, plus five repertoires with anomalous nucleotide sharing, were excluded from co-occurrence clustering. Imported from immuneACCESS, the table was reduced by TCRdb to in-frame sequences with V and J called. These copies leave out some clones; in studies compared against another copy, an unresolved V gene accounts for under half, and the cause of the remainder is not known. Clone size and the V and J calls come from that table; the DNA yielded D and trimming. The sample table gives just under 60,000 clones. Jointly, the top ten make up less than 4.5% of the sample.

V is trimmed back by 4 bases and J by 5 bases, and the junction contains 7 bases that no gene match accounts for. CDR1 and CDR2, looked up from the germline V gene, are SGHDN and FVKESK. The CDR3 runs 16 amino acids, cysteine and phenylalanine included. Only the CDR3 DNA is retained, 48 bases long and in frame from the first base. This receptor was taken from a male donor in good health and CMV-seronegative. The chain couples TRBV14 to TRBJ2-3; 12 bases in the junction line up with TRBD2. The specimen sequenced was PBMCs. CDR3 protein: CASSLQGLAGLDTQYF. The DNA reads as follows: TGTGCCAGCAGCCTACAAGGACTAGCGGGGTTAGATACGCAGTATTTT.